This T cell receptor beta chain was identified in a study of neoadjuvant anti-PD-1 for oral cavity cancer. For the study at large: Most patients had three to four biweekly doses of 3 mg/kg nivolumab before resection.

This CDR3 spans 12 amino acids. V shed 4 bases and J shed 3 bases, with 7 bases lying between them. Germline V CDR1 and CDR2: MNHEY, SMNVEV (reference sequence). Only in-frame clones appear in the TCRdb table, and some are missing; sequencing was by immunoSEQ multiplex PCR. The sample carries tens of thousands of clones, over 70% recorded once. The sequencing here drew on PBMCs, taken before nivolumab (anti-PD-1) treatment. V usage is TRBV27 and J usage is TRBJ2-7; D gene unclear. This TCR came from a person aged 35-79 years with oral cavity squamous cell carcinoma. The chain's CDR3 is CASSSGHYEQYF. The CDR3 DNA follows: TGTGCCAGCAGTTCGGGCCACTACGAGCAGTACTTC.